The 15 T cell receptor beta chains given below trace back to one sample, sequenced in a study of T cell changes during pregnancy in multiple sclerosis. Data came from immunoSEQ multiplex PCR; TCRdb stores just in-frame clones and leaves some out. The table lists 55,000 or so clones, roughly 90% of them singletons. Sequencing used CD4+ T cells from peripheral blood mononuclear cells, obtained after pregnancy. These receptors came from a female donor in good health, enrolled as a control in a pregnancy study.

V gene TRBV28 combines with J gene TRBJ2-7; weak D call: TRBD1 (5 bases). The CDR3 is made up of 11 amino acids. Deletions cut 7 bases from V and 6 bases from J, with 10 bases between. Looked up from germline, CDR1 is MDHEN and CDR2 is SYDVKM. The CDR3 here is CASIGQGEQYF. The DNA of the CDR3 is TGTGCCAGCATCGGCCAGGGCGAGCAGTACTTC.

The chain has TRBV7-2 and TRBJ2-7; 10 nucleotides agree with TRBD1. CDR3 length: 14 residues. The J segment lost 7 bases and the V segment lost 5 bases, leaving 8 bases of the junction unmatched. Germline V gene lookup returns CDR1 SGHTA and CDR2 FQGNSA. This chain's CDR3 is CASSARQGAREQYF. CDR3 nucleotide sequence: TGTGCCAGCAGCGCCCGACAGGGGGCGCGGGAGCAGTACTTC.

The chain employs TRBV5-1 and TRBJ2-1, with 12 bases fitting TRBD2. Per the germline V gene, CDR1 is SGHRS and CDR2 is YFSETQ. The CDR3 contains 16 residues. V gave up 4 bases and J gave up 3 bases; unmatched junction bases: 5. The CDR3 region has the DNA TGCGCCAGCAGCCCATCGACTAGCGGGGGCTACAATGAGCAGTTCTTC. Translated, it gives CASSPSTSGGYNEQFF.

J is TRBJ2-1 and V is TRBV9; 10 nucleotides match TRBD2. The germline gives CDR1 SGDLS, CDR2 YYNGEE. The CDR3 is 17 residues long. The V and J ends lost 0 bases and 7 bases, in that order; junction bases with no gene match: 10. The DNA of the CDR3 is TGTGCCAGCAGCGTAGCGTCTAGCGGGGGAGTCCTTAATGAGCAGTTCTTC. Protein product: CASSVASSGGVLNEQFF.

This clone has a single count. The chain is built from TRBV7-9 and TRBJ2-7; TRBD2 agrees at 12 bases. The trim removed 4 bases at V and 2 bases at J, leaving 0 bases unmatched. There are 14 residues in the CDR3. Per the germline V gene, CDR1 is SEHNR and CDR2 is FQNEAQ (reference sequence). The CDR3 spells CASSSSGGAYEQYF. The CDR3 region has the DNA TGTGCCAGCAGCTCTAGCGGGGGGGCCTACGAGCAGTACTTC.

This clone was recorded only once. The chain is built from TRBV18 and TRBJ1-5; tentative D call: TRBD1 (6 bases). Germline loops: CDR1 KGHSH, CDR2 LQKENI. The V gene lost 6 bases and the J gene lost 5 bases, with 20 bases spanning the gap. There are 16 residues in the CDR3. The CDR3: CASSRTVTGWDQPQHF. The CDR3 coding sequence is TGTGCCAGCTCTCGAACCGTTACAGGGTGGGATCAGCCCCAGCATTTT.

V usage is TRBV6-4 and J usage is TRBJ2-1, with D perhaps matching TRBD2 (7 bases). The V and J ends lost 5 bases and 4 bases respectively, with 15 bases between them. Germline V CDR1 and CDR2: MRHNA, SNTAGT. There are 15 residues in the CDR3. The CDR3 sequence: CASSPGGRGYNEQFF. CDR3 sequence (DNA): TGTGCCAGCAGTCCGGGAGGCAGGGGATACAATGAGCAGTTCTTC.

CDR3 loop: CASSPGGGPGAQYF. DNA for the CDR3: TGTGCCAGCAGTCCAGGAGGTGGTCCCGGGGCCCAGTACTTC. V is TRBV11-2 and J is TRBJ2-5; D perhaps matches TRBD2 (5 bases). This CDR3 is 14 amino acids long. V was cut by 6 bases and J by 9 bases, with 20 bases left in between. Germline CDR1 is SGHAT and CDR2 is FQNNGV.

V is TRBV18 and J is TRBJ1-5; D is possibly TRBD1 (6 bases). This CDR3 region has 14 residues. V was pared by 3 bases and J by 7 bases, with 13 bases between. Germline V CDR1 and CDR2: KGHSH, LQKENI. The CDR3 DNA reads TGTGCCAGCTCACCTGGACAGACAACGCAGCCCCAGCATTTT. Amino acids: CASSPGQTTQPQHF.

This chain connects TRBV5-1 to TRBJ1-1; a weak D match, TRBD1 (5 bases). Germline CDR1 reads SGHRS; CDR2 reads YFSETQ. Trimming removed 4 bases from V and 4 bases from J, with 14 bases in between. CDR3 length: 14 residues. The CDR3 DNA reads TGCGCCAGCAGCCTAACAGCCGGGGGCACTGAAGCTTTCTTT. This sequence encodes CASSLTAGGTEAFF.

The chain links TRBV19 to TRBJ1-1, with D possibly TRBD1 on 6 matching bases. V was shortened by 4 bases and J by 7 bases, with 28 bases between the two germline ends. Germline-derived CDR1 and CDR2 are LNHDA and SQIVND (reference sequence). The CDR3 sequence is 18 residues long. CDR3 coding DNA: TGTGCCAGTAGTAAACGGACAGAGGGACACCGAGGCGGACATGAAGCTTTCTTT. Translating it yields CASSKRTEGHRGGHEAFF.

J is TRBJ1-1 and V is TRBV7-2, with D perhaps TRBD1 (5 bases). CDR3 length equals 14 residues. V lost 5 bases and J 5 bases, leaving 15 bases between the germline ends. The germline gives CDR1 SGHTA, CDR2 FQGNSA. This CDR3 reads CASSLQGKGTEAFF. CDR3 coding DNA: TGTGCCAGCAGCCTCCAGGGTAAGGGTACTGAAGCTTTCTTT.

The J gene is TRBJ1-3, the V gene TRBV5-6, with 7 bases that match TRBD1. This CDR3 comprises 16 residues. Germline V CDR1 and CDR2: SGHDT, YYEEEE. Unmatched junction bases numbered 9, after V lost 4 bases and J lost 2 bases. The CDR3 spells CASSRRGTGAGNTIYF. The CDR3 DNA sequence: TGTGCCAGCAGCCGACGTGGCACAGGGGCTGGAAACACCATATATTTT. Full variable domain (outside the CDR3, taken from reference TRBV5-6 and TRBJ1-3): DAGVTQSPTHLIKTRGQQVTLRCSPKSGHDTVSWYQQALGQGPQFIFQYYEEEERQRGNFPDRFSGHQFPNYSSELNVNALLLGDSALYLCASSRRGTGAGNTIYFGEGSWLTVV.

This clone turned up a few times. This chain joins TRBV14 and TRBJ1-4; 7 nucleotides agree with TRBD1. Germline loops: CDR1 SGHDN, CDR2 FVKESK. CDR3 length equals 15 residues. J was trimmed by 6 bases and V by 2 bases; bases with no gene match: 6. CDR3 loop: CASSQFLGQDEKLFF. CDR3 bases: TGTGCCAGCAGCCAATTCCTCGGACAGGATGAAAAACTGTTTTTT.

V gene TRBV29-1 combines with J gene TRBJ2-3; 7 positions agree with TRBD1. Germline CDR1 and CDR2: SQVTM and ANQGSEA. Trimming took 7 bases from V and 1 from J; bases not matched to a gene: 8. This CDR3 is 14 amino acids long. The CDR3 region is CSADGQGGTDTQYF. CDR3 DNA sequence: TGCAGCGCCGATGGGCAGGGGGGCACAGATACGCAGTATTTT.